The 16 T cell receptor beta chains in this list originate from one sample, sequenced in a study of early T cells in non-severe SARS-CoV-2 infection. MiXCR, applied by TCRdb to the 5' RACE reads, yields one record per CDR3 protein. The sample consists of tens of thousands of distinct CDR3 sequences, approximately 7.1% of them appearing once. The specimen was whole blood. Receptors were obtained from an adult who was a healthcare worker with PCR-confirmed SARS-CoV-2 infection or an uninfected control (not recorded which).

This clonotype appeared many times. V is TRBV12-3 or TRBV12-4 and J is TRBJ1-6; TRBD1 might be the D (5 bases). The CDR3 length is 15 residues. Trimming pared 2 bases from V and 5 bases from J, leaving 10 bases between. CDR3 nucleotide sequence: TGTGCCAGCAGTTTAAGGGGCGCCGATAATTCACCCCTCCACTTT. Translated: CASSLRGADNSPLHF.

This clonotype was observed a handful of times. The genes are TRBV7-9 and TRBJ1-2; no clear D. In germline, CDR1 is SEHNR, CDR2 FQNEAQ (reference sequence). This CDR3 spans 11 amino acids. V was trimmed by 6 bases and J by 8 bases, leaving 10 bases between them. CDR3 loop: CASSYDPGYTF. The CDR3 DNA reads TGTGCCAGCAGTTATGATCCGGGCTACACCTTC.

This clonotype was seen a few times. The J gene is TRBJ2-7, the V gene TRBV6-5; D is ambiguous. The CDR3 runs to 11 residues. Germline CDR1 and CDR2: MNHEY and SVGAGI. V lost 4 bases and J lost 6, with 7 bases in between. The CDR3 region has the DNA TGTGCCAGCAGTTCCCCCGGCGAGCAGTACTTC. It is translated as CASSSPGEQYF.

The gene calls are TRBV5-1 and TRBJ2-2; unclear D gene. The CDR3 is 14 residues long. Per the germline V gene, CDR1 is SGHRS and CDR2 is YFSETQ. V was clipped by 8 bases and J by 6 bases, with 17 bases between them. CDR3 protein: CASGWGRTAGELFF. Written as DNA, the CDR3 is TGCGCCAGTGGATGGGGTCGGACCGCCGGGGAGCTGTTTTTT.

This clonotype has ten or more counts. The chain uses TRBV6-1 and TRBJ1-1, with 7 nucleotides matching TRBD1. The CDR3 spans 15 residues. In germline, CDR1 is MNHNS, CDR2 SASEGT. J lost 1 base, V lost 3 bases, and 5 bases had no gene match. The CDR3, as DNA: TGTGCCAGCAGTGACCCTGGACAGGCGAACACTGAAGCTTTCTTT. Translation gives CASSDPGQANTEAFF.

In this sample, this clonotype turned up a few times. The genes are TRBV6-5 and TRBJ2-6, with D unclear. This CDR3 spans 14 amino acids. V was trimmed by 8 bases and J by 0 bases, leaving 8 bases between them. Germline CDR1 and CDR2: MNHEY and SVGAGI. CDR3 nucleotides: TGTGCCAGCGGAAGATTCTCTGGGGCCAACGTCCTGACTTTC. Translating it yields CASGRFSGANVLTF.

This clonotype was recorded many times. V gene TRBV6-6 combines with J gene TRBJ1-4, with a possible D match to TRBD1 (6 bases). V lost 2 bases to trimming and J lost 7 bases, with 11 bases between them. CDR1 is MNHNY and CDR2 is SVGAGI in the germline V gene (reference sequence). CDR3 length: 14 amino acids. As DNA, the CDR3 is TGTGCCAGCAGTTACCCGGGGGCGGGTGAAAAACTGTTTTTT. It is translated as CASSYPGAGEKLFF.

This clonotype was recorded a few times. This rearrangement joins TRBV12-3 or TRBV12-4 to TRBJ1-6, with 7 bases matching TRBD1. Trimming removed 1 base from V and 8 bases from J; junction bases left unmatched: 5. This CDR3 is 15 amino acids long. The CDR3 protein is CASSLGGTAYSPLHF. The CDR3 region has the DNA TGTGCCAGCAGTTTAGGTGGGACAGCTTATTCACCCCTCCACTTT.

This clonotype was found many times. The chain combines TRBV3-1 with TRBJ2-1; weak D call: TRBD2 (7 bases). The CDR3 contains 16 residues. Germline-derived CDR1 and CDR2 are LGHDT and YNNKEL (reference sequence). Trimming removed 0 bases at V and 8 bases at J, with 17 bases between. CDR3 in amino acids: CASSQEDSGEGDEQFF. The CDR3 DNA reads TGTGCCAGCAGCCAAGAGGACAGCGGGGAGGGCGATGAGCAGTTCTTC.

This clonotype occurred many times. The rearrangement uses TRBV20-1 and TRBJ2-3; perhaps TRBD1 as D (5 bases). Germline lookup yields CDR1 DFQATT and CDR2 SNEGSKA (reference sequence). V dropped 3 bases and J dropped 4 bases, with 17 bases sitting between them. The CDR3 loop spans 15 amino acids. CDR3 sequence reads: CSASPTAPRADTQYF. DNA for the CDR3: TGCAGTGCTAGCCCGACCGCGCCCAGGGCAGATACGCAGTATTTT.

The chain combines TRBV5-5 with TRBJ2-2, with TRBD1 matching over 9 bases. V gave up 4 bases and J gave up 5 bases; unmatched junction bases: 9. The germline gives CDR1 SGHKS, CDR2 YYEKEE (reference sequence). The CDR3 has 16 residues. This CDR3 is CASSPQLGQGTGELFF. CDR3 DNA sequence: TGTGCCAGCAGCCCCCAGCTTGGACAGGGGACCGGGGAGCTGTTTTTT.

There are many counts of this clonotype. The genes are TRBV20-1 and TRBJ1-1; no firm D call. CDR1 and CDR2 (germline): DFQATT, SNEGSKA (reference sequence). The CDR3 totals 13 residues. Deletions cut 0 bases from V and 7 bases from J, with 12 bases between. The DNA for the CDR3 is TGCAGTGCTAGAGATCTTGCAGGCAATGAAGCTTTCTTT. Translation gives CSARDLAGNEAFF.

This clonotype has a count of ten or more. The chain carries TRBV12-3 or TRBV12-4 and TRBJ2-7, with D hard to call. The CDR3 runs 21 residues. Deletions cut 1 base from V and 0 bases from J, with 28 bases between. Here the CDR3 DNA reads TGTGCCAGCAGTTTAGGAATGGGCGCAAGCTCACCCCCAAGGAGCTCCTACGAGCAGTACTTC. This gives the protein CASSLGMGASSPPRSSYEQYF.

Only a few counts were recorded for this clonotype. The rearrangement uses TRBV5-1 and TRBJ2-7, with a weak D call TRBD1 (5 bases). Germline CDR1 and CDR2: SGHRS and YFSETQ. V lost 4 bases and J 6 bases, leaving 14 bases between the germline ends. The CDR3 covers 13 residues. CDR3 protein: CASSLDQGGEQYF. The CDR3 DNA reads as TGCGCCAGCAGCCTAGACCAGGGTGGCGAGCAGTACTTC.

V gene TRBV6-2 or TRBV6-3 combines with J gene TRBJ2-7; D is undetermined. V was shortened by 7 bases and J by 0 bases, with 19 bases between the two germline ends. The CDR3 spans 16 residues. Germline-derived CDR1 and CDR2 are MNHEY and SVGEGT. Here the CDR3 DNA reads TGTGCCAGCACCACACAAGGAAGCCTGAGCTCCTACGAGCAGTACTTC. It translates to CASTTQGSLSSYEQYF.

This clonotype came up many times. The chain uses TRBV11-2 and TRBJ1-2, with 8 bases matching TRBD1. V lost 1 base and J lost 7; bases outside the gene matches: 8. CDR1 SGHAT and CDR2 FQNNGV come from the germline V gene. The CDR3 length is 15 residues. The CDR3: CASSLGPGGEPGYTF. In nucleotides, the CDR3 is TGTGCCAGCAGCTTAGGCCCAGGGGGCGAACCTGGCTACACCTTC.